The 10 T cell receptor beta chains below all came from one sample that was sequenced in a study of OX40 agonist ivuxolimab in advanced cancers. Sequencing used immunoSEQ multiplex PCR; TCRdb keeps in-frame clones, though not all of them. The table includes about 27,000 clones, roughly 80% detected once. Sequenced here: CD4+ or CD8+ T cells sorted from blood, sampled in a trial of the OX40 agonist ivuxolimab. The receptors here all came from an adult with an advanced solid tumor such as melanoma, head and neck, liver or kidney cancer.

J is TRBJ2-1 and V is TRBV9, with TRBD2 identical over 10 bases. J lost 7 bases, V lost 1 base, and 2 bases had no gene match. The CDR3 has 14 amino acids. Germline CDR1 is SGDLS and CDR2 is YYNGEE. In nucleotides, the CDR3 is TGTGCCAGCAGCGTACTAGCGGGAGTGAATGAGCAGTTCTTC. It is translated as CASSVLAGVNEQFF.

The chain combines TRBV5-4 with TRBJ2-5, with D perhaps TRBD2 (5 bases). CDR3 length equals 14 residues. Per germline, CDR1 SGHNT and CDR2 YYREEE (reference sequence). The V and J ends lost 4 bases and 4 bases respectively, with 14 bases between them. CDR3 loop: CASSPPWAGETQYF. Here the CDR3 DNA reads TGTGCCAGCAGCCCCCCATGGGCGGGAGAGACCCAGTACTTC.

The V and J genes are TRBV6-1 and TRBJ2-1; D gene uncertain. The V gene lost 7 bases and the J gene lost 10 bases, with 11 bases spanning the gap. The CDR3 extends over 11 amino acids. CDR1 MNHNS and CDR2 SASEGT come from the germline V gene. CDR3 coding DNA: TGTGCCAGCACGTTTGGCACAGAGCAGTTCTTC. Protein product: CASTFGTEQFF.

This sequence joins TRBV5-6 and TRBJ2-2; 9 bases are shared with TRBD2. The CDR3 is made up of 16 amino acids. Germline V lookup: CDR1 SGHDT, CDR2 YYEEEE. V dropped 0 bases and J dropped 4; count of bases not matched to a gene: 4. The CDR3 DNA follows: TGTGCCAGCAGCTTGGATAGCGGGGGACGCACCGGGGAGCTGTTTTTT. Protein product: CASSLDSGGRTGELFF. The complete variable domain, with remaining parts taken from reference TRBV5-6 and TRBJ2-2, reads DAGVTQSPTHLIKTRGQQVTLRCSPKSGHDTVSWYQQALGQGPQFIFQYYEEEERQRGNFPDRFSGHQFPNYSSELNVNALLLGDSALYLCASSLDSGGRTGELFFGEGSRLTVL.

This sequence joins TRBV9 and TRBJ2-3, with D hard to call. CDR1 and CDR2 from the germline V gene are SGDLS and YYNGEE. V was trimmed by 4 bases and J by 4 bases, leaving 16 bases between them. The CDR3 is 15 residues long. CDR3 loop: CASSSSGSVADTQYF. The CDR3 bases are TGTGCCAGCAGCTCAAGTGGATCCGTTGCAGATACGCAGTATTTT.

CDR3 sequence: CASSSDRASTDTQYF. CDR3 coding DNA: TGCGCCAGCAGCTCGGACAGGGCCAGCACAGATACGCAGTATTTT. This chain links TRBV5-1 with TRBJ2-3; 8 positions agree with TRBD1. The CDR3 is 15 amino acids. J gave up 0 bases and V 3 bases, and 3 bases lay outside the gene matches. Germline V gene data show CDR1 as SGHRS and CDR2 as YFSETQ.

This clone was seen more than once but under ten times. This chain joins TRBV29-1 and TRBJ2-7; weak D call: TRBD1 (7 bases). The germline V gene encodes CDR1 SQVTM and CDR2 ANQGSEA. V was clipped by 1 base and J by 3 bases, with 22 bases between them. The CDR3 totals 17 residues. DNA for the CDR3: TGCAGCGTTGAAGGGACGCAAAGCGGGCCAGGGGGCTACGAGCAGTACTTC. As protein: CSVEGTQSGPGGYEQYF.

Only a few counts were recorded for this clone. The CDR3 region is CASSPDYNEQFF. Here the CDR3 DNA reads TGTGCCAGCAGCCCGGACTACAATGAGCAGTTCTTC. The chain carries TRBV11-2 and TRBJ2-1; D ambiguous. V was clipped by 5 bases and J by 3 bases, with 5 bases between them. The CDR3 length is 12 residues. Looked up from germline, CDR1 is SGHAT and CDR2 is FQNNGV.

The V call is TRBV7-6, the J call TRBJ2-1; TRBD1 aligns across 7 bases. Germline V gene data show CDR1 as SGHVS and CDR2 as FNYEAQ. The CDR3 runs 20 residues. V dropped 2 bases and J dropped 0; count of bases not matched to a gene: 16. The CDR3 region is CASSLIQGSTSVSSYNEQFF. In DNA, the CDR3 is TGTGCCAGCAGCTTAATACAGGGGTCCACCTCGGTTAGCTCCTACAATGAGCAGTTCTTC.

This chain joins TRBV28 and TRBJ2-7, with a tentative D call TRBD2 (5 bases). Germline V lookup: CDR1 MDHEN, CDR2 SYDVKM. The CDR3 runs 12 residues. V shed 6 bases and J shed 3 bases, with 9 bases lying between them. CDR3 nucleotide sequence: TGTGCCAGCAGGGACTGGCGCTACGAGCAGTACTTC. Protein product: CASRDWRYEQYF. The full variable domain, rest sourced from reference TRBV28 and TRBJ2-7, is DVKVTQSSRYLVKRTGEKVFLECVQDMDHENMFWYRQDPGLGLRLIYFSYDVKMKEKGDIPEGYSVSREKKERFSLILESASTNQTSMYLCASRDWRYEQYFGPGTRLTVT.